The clone carrying this T cell receptor (beta chain) was recorded at least ten times. Its antigen remains unknown. The CDR3 is 12 amino acids. CDR1 MGHRA and CDR2 YSYEKL come from the germline V gene. The germline V and J ends were trimmed by 3 bases and 11 bases, with 11 bases remaining between them. Expressed TCRB transcripts were sequenced after all isolated RNA was converted to cDNA. Data came from immunoSEQ multiplex PCR; TCRdb stores just in-frame clones and leaves some out. This table holds about 180,000 clones, roughly 7.1% found once. Based on CD45RO/CCR7/CD25/CD127/CD95/CD27, CD4+ regulatory, stem cell-like memory, naive and central memory cells were sorted. The source of the sample is a study of beta chain features in type 1 diabetes. Study-level points and caveats: Across all four CD4+ subsets, people with type 1 diabetes showed modestly shorter TCRB CDR3s. For type 1 diabetes patients, VDJ junctions showed fewer insertions and more deletions. Although PCR might favor shorter templates, it would do so equally in patients and controls.

The sample was central memory CD4+ T cells from blood. The rearrangement joins TRBV4-1 to TRBJ2-1; a weak D match, TRBD2 (6 bases). This clonotype was obtained from a woman in her thirties or forties with type 1 diabetes. For the CDR3, the DNA is TGCGCCAGCAGCCAGGAAGGAGGGAAGCAGTTCTTC. This translates into CASSQEGGKQFF.